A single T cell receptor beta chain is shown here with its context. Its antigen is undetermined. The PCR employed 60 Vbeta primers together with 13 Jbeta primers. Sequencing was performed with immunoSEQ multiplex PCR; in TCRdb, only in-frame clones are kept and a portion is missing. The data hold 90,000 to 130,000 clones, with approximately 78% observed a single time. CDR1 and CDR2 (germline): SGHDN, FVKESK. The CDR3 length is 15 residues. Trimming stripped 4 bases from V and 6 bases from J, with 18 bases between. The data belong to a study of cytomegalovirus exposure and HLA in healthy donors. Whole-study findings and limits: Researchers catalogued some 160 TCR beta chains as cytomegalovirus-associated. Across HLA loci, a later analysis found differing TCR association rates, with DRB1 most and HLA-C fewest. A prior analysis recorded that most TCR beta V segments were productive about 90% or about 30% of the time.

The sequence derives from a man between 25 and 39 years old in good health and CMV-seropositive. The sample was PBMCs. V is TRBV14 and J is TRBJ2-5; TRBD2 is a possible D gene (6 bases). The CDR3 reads CASSPPGGNAKTQYF. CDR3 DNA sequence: TGTGCCAGCAGCCCCCCCGGCGGGAACGCAAAGACCCAGTACTTC.